The 13 T cell receptor beta chains given below trace back to one sample, sequenced in a study of T cell responses to AZD1222 COVID-19 vaccine. Assay used: immunoSEQ multiplex PCR; TCRdb lists only in-frame clones, some missing. The sample comprises 130,000 to 150,000 clones, around 90% of which are singletons, and 5% to 6.5% rests with the top ten. This sample comprised peripheral blood, obtained 28 days after the second dose of the MenACWY control vaccine. These receptors were obtained from an adult who received the MenACWY meningococcal vaccine as a control.

This chain joins TRBV4-3 and TRBJ2-1, with 7 bases matching TRBD2. V was clipped by 4 bases and J by 0 bases; unmatched bases: 12. Germline values: CDR1 LGHNA, CDR2 YSLEER. The CDR3 sequence is 18 residues long. Here the CDR3 reads CASSRIRGRGSSYNEQFF. The CDR3 region has the DNA TGCGCCAGCAGCCGAATTAGAGGGCGGGGGAGCTCCTACAATGAGCAGTTCTTC.

This chain connects TRBV24-1 to TRBJ1-5; possible D gene TRBD1, 6 bases. Germline CDR1 is KGHDR and CDR2 is SFDVKD. Trimming shortened V by 4 bases and J by 7 bases, and 22 bases separated the two germline ends. This CDR3 region has 17 residues. CDR3 in amino acids: CATSDPTTGVPGQPQHF. Written as DNA, the CDR3 is TGTGCCACCAGTGACCCGACGACAGGAGTTCCGGGACAGCCCCAGCATTTT.

J is TRBJ1-2 and V is TRBV19, with 8 bases aligning to TRBD1. CDR1 and CDR2 (germline): LNHDA, SQIVND (reference sequence). This CDR3 spans 15 amino acids. The J segment lost 4 bases and the V segment lost 7 bases, leaving 11 bases of the junction unmatched. CDR3 bases: TGTGCCAGTAAAGCAGGGGGCGAATTCGGCTATGGCTACACCTTC. Amino acid sequence: CASKAGGEFGYGYTF.

This clone was detected once. This rearrangement joins TRBV2 to TRBJ2-6, with D perhaps matching TRBD1 (6 bases). The CDR3 loop spans 15 amino acids. Trimming shortened V by 5 bases and J by 4 bases, and 12 bases separated the two germline ends. The V gene's germline CDR1 is SNHLY and CDR2 FYNNEI. The CDR3 DNA is TGTGCCAGCAGTTCCACAGGGACCGGGGCCAACGTCCTGACTTTC. The encoded protein is CASSSTGTGANVLTF.

This clone has a single count. The J gene is TRBJ1-3, the V gene TRBV3-1 (or the pseudogene TRBV3-2); D is perhaps TRBD1 (5 bases). The germline CDR1 and CDR2 sequences are LGHDT and YNNKEL (reference sequence). The CDR3 spans 17 residues. V was pared by 0 bases and J by 3 bases, with 15 bases between. This CDR3 is CASSQDPGYLGGNTIYF. Written as DNA, the CDR3 is TGTGCCAGCAGCCAAGATCCAGGGTATCTCGGTGGAAACACCATATATTTT.

V gene TRBV27 combines with J gene TRBJ1-1, with D uncertain. V was cut by 7 bases and J by 4 bases, with 13 bases left in between. This CDR3 has 13 residues. Germline V CDR1 and CDR2: MNHEY, SMNVEV (reference sequence). The CDR3 protein is CASMSGKVTEAFF. The CDR3 DNA is TGTGCCAGCATGTCGGGGAAGGTCACTGAAGCTTTCTTT.

V usage is TRBV9 and J usage is TRBJ1-1; D is undetermined. This CDR3 spans 14 amino acids. Trimming removed 0 bases at V and 1 base at J, with 7 bases between. Looked up from germline, CDR1 is SGDLS and CDR2 is YYNGEE. As DNA, the CDR3 is TGTGCCAGCAGCGTAGGTCCCAGGAACACTGAAGCTTTCTTT. Its protein is CASSVGPRNTEAFF. The whole variable domain, filled in from reference TRBV9 and TRBJ1-1, reads DSGVTQTPKHLITATGQRVTLRCSPRSGDLSVYWYQQSLDQGLQFLIQYYNGEERAKGNILERFSAQQFPDLHSELNLSSLELGDSALYFCASSVGPRNTEAFFGQGTRLTVV.

This clone was found once. J is TRBJ1-6 and V is TRBV5-6; D is possibly TRBD1 (5 bases). There are 15 residues in the CDR3. Germline V gene lookup returns CDR1 SGHDT and CDR2 YYEEEE. The V end lost 0 bases, the J end lost 7 bases, and 11 bases lay between the germline ends. The CDR3 loop reads CASSLDGRANSPLHF. The CDR3 nucleotides are TGTGCCAGCAGCTTGGATGGCAGGGCCAATTCACCCCTCCACTTT.

Comment on this clone: A junction end diverges from the germline sequence, so it may reflect a read error. J is TRBJ1-1 and V is TRBV7-8; 9 bases line up with TRBD1. The length of the CDR3 is 14 residues. Germline CDR1 is SGHVS and CDR2 is FQNEAQ. The CDR3 DNA follows: TGTGCCAGCAGGTTAGCGGGGACAGGGAAAGGAGCTTTCTTT. It specifies CASRLAGTGKGAFF.

The CDR3 DNA reads TGTGCCAGCAGCGGGCGGAGGGGCACTGAAGCTTTCTTT. This sequence encodes CASSGRRGTEAFF. The chain combines TRBV2 with TRBJ1-1; TRBD1 might be the D (5 bases). Germline CDR1 SNHLY, CDR2 FYNNEI. This CDR3 comprises 13 residues. Trimming left V 6 bases short and J 4 bases short, with 12 bases between.

This clone was detected once. This chain uses TRBV28 with TRBJ2-7; 14 nucleotides align to TRBD2. The junction had 6 bases not matched to a gene; V was cut back by 6 bases and J by 2 bases. Looked up from germline, CDR1 is MDHEN and CDR2 is SYDVKM. The CDR3 totals 16 residues. The CDR3 DNA reads TGTGCCAGCAGACCCGGACTAGCGGGAGGAACCTACGAGCAGTACTTC. Residues: CASRPGLAGGTYEQYF.

The V gene is TRBV6-1, the J gene TRBJ2-1; D possibly matches TRBD1 or TRBD2 (5 bases each). V lost 3 bases and J lost 5, with 14 bases in between. This CDR3 has 15 residues. Germline V gives CDR1 MNHNS, CDR2 SASEGT. The CDR3 DNA follows: TGTGCCAGCAGTGACGCCGGGACCAATGACAATGAGCAGTTCTTC. It specifies CASSDAGTNDNEQFF.

This rearrangement joins TRBV5-1 to TRBJ2-5; the D gene could be TRBD1 or TRBD2 (5 bases each). The CDR3 spans 15 residues. Germline lookup yields CDR1 SGHRS and CDR2 YFSETQ. V lost 3 bases and J 2 bases, leaving 14 bases between the germline ends. CDR3: CASSWTPGPQETQYF. CDR3 bases: TGCGCCAGCAGCTGGACCCCGGGACCACAAGAGACCCAGTACTTC.